The subject of this entry is one T cell receptor (beta chain). The antigen is unknown. The germline gives CDR1 SEHNR, CDR2 FQNEAQ (reference sequence). This CDR3 is built from 12 residues. V was shortened by 4 bases and J by 11 bases, with 14 bases between the two germline ends. This sample stems from a study of T cells in Graves' hyperthyroidism and ophthalmopathy. Study outcomes and limitations: The majority of expanded thyroid clonotypes above 0.001 also appeared in blood. Ophthalmopathy was told apart from stable hyperthyroidism by a 13 V-J model. Model-based prediction identified ophthalmopathy a median 6.5 months prior to its onset.

RNA transcripts served as the template for amplifying TCR beta CDR3 regions. Primed by the HTBI set, a first-round RT-PCR was run on the TCR CDR3. TCRdb passed the multiplex PCR reads through MiXCR, listing each CDR3 protein once. The table includes some 92,000 distinct CDR3 sequences, around 37% detected once. Lactation, pregnancy, other autoimmune disease or uncontrolled infection led to exclusion of patients. The sequence was collected from a young woman with Graves' hyperthyroidism. Input material: peripheral blood or thyroid tissue (not recorded which). This chain joins TRBV7-9 and TRBJ1-1; maybe TRBD1 (6 bases). The DNA of the CDR3 is TGTGCCAGCAGCTCCCCGGGGGCGGGGGCTTTCTTT. It specifies CASSSPGAGAFF.